This TCR beta chain was retrieved from a study of blood T cell repertoires in COVID-19. The protocol was immunoSEQ multiplex PCR, while the TCRdb copy is restricted to in-frame clones and leaves out a portion. The sample includes 200,000 to 250,000 clones, around 90% of them seen just once. The TCR originated in a man aged 18 to 30 with active or convalescent COVID-19. The sample consisted of peripheral blood.

The CDR3 DNA reads as TGCAGCGTTTTATCAACTAATGAAAAACTGTTTTTT. It is translated as CSVLSTNEKLFF. The gene calls are TRBV29-1 and TRBJ1-4; D uncertain. CDR1 and CDR2 (germline): SQVTM, ANQGSEA. V was shortened by 5 bases and J by 0 bases, with 4 bases between the two germline ends. The CDR3 has 12 residues.